The 29 T cell receptor beta chains listed next were all sequenced from one sample in a study of T cell responses to AZD1222 COVID-19 vaccine. Method: immunoSEQ multiplex PCR; TCRdb's copy keeps in-frame clones and lacks some. The sample lists more than 150,000 clones, about 92% occurring once. Sequences were derived from peripheral blood, sampled on day 0 of AZD1222 vaccination. These receptor sequences come from an adult in good health.

The V and J genes are TRBV9 and TRBJ2-2; D gene ambiguous. CDR3 length: 14 residues. Germline-derived CDR1 and CDR2 are SGDLS and YYNGEE. Trimming left V 4 bases short and J 4 bases short, with 11 bases between. The CDR3 nucleotides are TGTGCCAGCAGCCCCCGGGCCTCCACCGGGGAGCTGTTTTTT. Its translation is CASSPRASTGELFF.

The V gene is TRBV18, the J gene TRBJ1-1, with 9 bases fitting TRBD1. This CDR3 spans 14 amino acids. V lost 3 bases and J lost 3; bases outside the gene matches: 2. CDR1 is KGHSH, CDR2 LQKENI, per germline. CDR3 coding DNA: TGTGCCAGCTCACCGGACAGGGGTTACACTGAAGCTTTCTTT. Amino acids: CASSPDRGYTEAFF.

This chain connects TRBV2 to TRBJ2-2; D not resolved. Between the trimmed V and J ends, which lost 6 bases and 0 bases, there was a span of 11 bases. The CDR3 is made up of 15 amino acids. Germline V gene sequence: CDR1 SNHLY, CDR2 FYNNEI. The CDR3: CASSARQPNTGELFF. CDR3 bases: TGTGCCAGCAGCGCGCGGCAGCCGAACACCGGGGAGCTGTTTTTT.

The chain recombines TRBV7-2 with TRBJ1-5; 7 bases match TRBD1. Germline CDR1 and CDR2: SGHTA and FQGNSA. V dropped 5 bases and J dropped 3; count of bases not matched to a gene: 4. The CDR3 totals 14 residues. The chain's CDR3 is CASSPGQINQPQHF. CDR3 nucleotide sequence: TGTGCCAGCAGCCCGGGACAGATCAATCAGCCCCAGCATTTT.

The chain couples TRBV3-1 (or the pseudogene TRBV3-2) to TRBJ2-6; D is ambiguous. The CDR3 length is 19 residues. CDR1 is LGHDT and CDR2 is YNNKEL in the germline V gene (reference sequence). V lost 1 base, J lost 0 bases, and 16 bases lay in between. In DNA form, the CDR3 reads TGTGCCAGCAGCCAAGGTGCGGTACCGGCAAGCTCTGGGGCCAACGTCCTGACTTTC. Amino acids: CASSQGAVPASSGANVLTF.

The chain has TRBV7-9 and TRBJ1-1; D possibly corresponds to TRBD1 (6 bases). The CDR3 is made up of 16 amino acids. V lost 2 bases and J 6 bases, leaving 19 bases between the germline ends. Germline V CDR1 and CDR2: SEHNR, FQNEAQ (reference sequence). DNA of the CDR3: TGTGCCAGCAGCTTATATGGGGGCAGGGATCACTCTGAAGCTTTCTTT. Translation: CASSLYGGRDHSEAFF.

The chain has TRBV5-1 and TRBJ1-1; a weak D match, TRBD1 (6 bases). Germline loops: CDR1 SGHRS, CDR2 YFSETQ. The CDR3 spans 14 residues. V lost 4 bases to trimming and J lost 2 bases, with 12 bases between them. For the CDR3, the DNA is TGCGCCAGCAGCGTCGGACAGAGAAACACTGAAGCTTTCTTT. Its protein product is CASSVGQRNTEAFF.

A single count supports this clone. The V call is TRBV2, the J call TRBJ1-3, with 9 bases aligning to TRBD1. Germline V lookup: CDR1 SNHLY, CDR2 FYNNEI. This CDR3 contains 16 residues. V lost 7 bases, J lost 2 bases, and 9 bases stayed unmatched. The CDR3 spells CASIRGTGFAGNTIYF. In nucleotides, the CDR3 is TGTGCCAGCATCCGAGGGACAGGGTTTGCTGGAAACACCATATATTTT.

The chain uses TRBV30 and TRBJ1-2, with TRBD1 identical over 12 bases. Germline V CDR1 and CDR2: GTSNPN, SVGIG (reference sequence). V trimming: 2 bases; J trimming: 6 bases; junction bases outside the gene matches: 4. The CDR3 has 14 residues. CDR3 amino acids: CAWSPGTGGHGYTF. Written as DNA, the CDR3 is TGTGCCTGGAGTCCGGGGACAGGGGGCCATGGCTACACCTTC.

This rearrangement joins TRBV18 to TRBJ2-7, with TRBD2 matching over 8 bases. This CDR3 contains 13 residues. CDR1 KGHSH and CDR2 LQKENI come from the germline V gene. Unmatched junction bases numbered 4, after V lost 3 bases and J lost 6 bases. CDR3 sequence (DNA): TGTGCCAGCTCACCCTCGGGAGGGGCCGAGCAGTACTTC. Encoded protein: CASSPSGGAEQYF.

This sequence joins TRBV20-1 and TRBJ2-1; 12 bases map to TRBD2. Germline V gene lookup returns CDR1 DFQATT and CDR2 SNEGSKA (reference sequence). With V trimmed by 3 bases and J by 1 base, 4 bases remained unmatched. This CDR3 has 16 amino acids. CDR3 residues: CSASKLAGGSYNEQFF. The CDR3 DNA reads TGCAGTGCTAGTAAGCTAGCGGGAGGGTCCTACAATGAGCAGTTCTTC.

This sequence joins TRBV5-1 and TRBJ1-1, with 12 nucleotides matching TRBD1. CDR1 is SGHRS and CDR2 is YFSETQ in the germline V gene. CDR3 length equals 16 residues. V lost 2 bases to trimming and J lost 0 bases; unmatched junction nucleotides: 2. The CDR3 bases are TGCGCCAGCAGCTTCGGGACAGGGGGCTTGAACACTGAAGCTTTCTTT. It translates to CASSFGTGGLNTEAFF.

V and J are TRBV9 and TRBJ2-1; D not resolved. Germline V gene sequence: CDR1 SGDLS, CDR2 YYNGEE. The CDR3 is made up of 15 amino acids. The V end lost 0 bases, the J end lost 6 bases, and 13 bases lay between the germline ends. CDR3 sequence (DNA): TGTGCCAGCAGCGTAGAAGTGGACCACGCCAATGAGCAGTTCTTC. It translates to CASSVEVDHANEQFF.

The rearrangement links TRBV6-5 to TRBJ1-1, with unresolved D. Per the germline V gene, CDR1 is MNHEY and CDR2 is SVGAGI. This CDR3 contains 12 residues. V gave up 6 bases and J gave up 3 bases, with 8 bases separating them. The CDR3 sequence is CASRTVYTEAFF. Here the CDR3 DNA reads TGTGCCAGCAGAACGGTGTACACTGAAGCTTTCTTT.

This sequence joins TRBV11-2 and TRBJ1-3; 7 nucleotides line up with TRBD1. The CDR3 runs 17 residues. In germline, CDR1 is SGHAT, CDR2 FQNNGV. With 0 bases clipped from V and 1 base from J, the junction kept 6 bases outside the gene matches. The CDR3 bases are TGTGCCAGCAGCTTAGATCCGACAGGGTCATCTGGAAACACCATATATTTT. This codes for CASSLDPTGSSGNTIYF.

CDR3 residues: CASSATWSYEQYF. CDR3 DNA sequence: TGTGCCAGCAGCGCGACTTGGTCCTACGAGCAGTACTTC. The chain links TRBV7-2 to TRBJ2-7; D is unresolved. Trimming cost V 5 bases and J 1 base, with 9 bases left between them. CDR1 and CDR2 from the germline V gene are SGHTA and FQGNSA. This CDR3 comprises 13 residues.

This chain uses TRBV30 with TRBJ1-6; 8 bases are shared with TRBD1. Germline V gene lookup returns CDR1 GTSNPN and CDR2 SVGIG (reference sequence). The length of the CDR3 is 19 residues. The ends lost 3 bases at V and 7 bases at J; junction bases unmatched: 20. The CDR3 nucleotides read TGTGCCTGGAGCCTCCTCAGATCGGCAGGGGGCGCGTGGAATTCACCCCTCCACTTT. It is translated as CAWSLLRSAGGAWNSPLHF.

This clone was seen a few times. This chain connects TRBV7-9 to TRBJ2-2, with 11 bases aligning to TRBD2. The trim removed 5 bases at V and 3 bases at J, leaving 8 bases unmatched. This CDR3 region has 17 residues. Germline CDR1 reads SEHNR; CDR2 reads FQNEAQ (reference sequence). CDR3 DNA: TGTGCCAGCAGCCCGCCGGGACTAGCGGACCACACCGGGGAGCTGTTTTTT. Translated: CASSPPGLADHTGELFF.

As DNA, the CDR3 is TGTGCCAGCAGCTTGGTTGACTTTTCTGAAGCTTTCTTT. This gives the protein CASSLVDFSEAFF. The rearrangement joins TRBV5-6 to TRBJ1-1; no clear D gene. The CDR3 is 13 amino acids. Per germline, CDR1 SGHDT and CDR2 YYEEEE. Trimming removed 0 bases from V and 6 bases from J, with 9 bases in between.

The chain is built from TRBV9 and TRBJ1-5; D ambiguous. Looked up from germline, CDR1 is SGDLS and CDR2 is YYNGEE. Between the trimmed V and J ends, which lost 0 bases and 2 bases, there was a span of 9 bases. This CDR3 has 15 residues. CDR3: CASSVAPGRNQPQHF. Here the CDR3 DNA reads TGTGCCAGCAGCGTAGCCCCGGGTCGCAATCAGCCCCAGCATTTT.

V usage is TRBV4-2 and J usage is TRBJ1-4, with a possible D match to TRBD1 (6 bases). CDR1 and CDR2 (germline): LGHNA, YNFKEQ. This CDR3 spans 14 amino acids. The ends were cut back, 0 bases at V and 11 bases at J, with 13 bases in the middle. The CDR3 bases are TGTGCCAGCAGCCAAGAGCAAGTAACAGGGAAACTGTTTTTT. Protein: CASSQEQVTGKLFF.

The CDR3, as DNA: TGTGCCAGCAGCGGGGGACAGGCAGGAGGCACTGAAGCTTTCTTT. Its protein product is CASSGGQAGGTEAFF. This chain uses TRBV6-2 or TRBV6-3 with TRBJ1-1; TRBD1 aligns across 8 bases. V shed 6 bases and J 4 bases; nucleotides not matched to a gene: 10. In germline, CDR1 is MNHEY, CDR2 SVGEGT. This CDR3 has 15 amino acids.

The chain joins TRBV19 to TRBJ2-7; possibly TRBD1 or TRBD2 for D (5 bases each). This CDR3 comprises 16 residues. Germline-derived CDR1 and CDR2 are LNHDA and SQIVND (reference sequence). Between the trimmed V and J ends, which lost 1 base and 0 bases, there was a span of 13 bases. DNA of the CDR3: TGTGCCAGTAGTATAGCGGGCTGGGGGAGCTCCTACGAGCAGTACTTC. The encoded protein is CASSIAGWGSSYEQYF.

The chain uses TRBV27 and TRBJ2-3; unclear D gene. Germline-derived CDR1 and CDR2 are MNHEY and SMNVEV (reference sequence). The CDR3 length is 11 residues. V shed 4 bases and J shed 4 bases, with 3 bases lying between them. CDR3 sequence (DNA): TGTGCCAGCAGTTCAGCAGATACGCAGTATTTT. Its translation is CASSSADTQYF.

The genes are TRBV24-1 and TRBJ1-2; D might be TRBD1 (5 bases). This CDR3 spans 16 amino acids. CDR1 and CDR2 (germline): KGHDR, SFDVKD. Deletions cut 4 bases from V and 7 bases from J, with 21 bases between. The CDR3 sequence: CATSDHRTRQISGYTF. The CDR3 DNA is TGTGCCACCAGTGACCATAGGACAAGACAGATCTCTGGCTACACCTTC.

The CDR3 reads CASSYLGGNQPQHF. For the CDR3, the DNA is TGTGCCAGCAGTTATCTAGGGGGCAATCAGCCCCAGCATTTT. The chain links TRBV28 to TRBJ1-5; possibly TRBD1 for D (5 bases). Germline V CDR1 and CDR2: MDHEN, SYDVKM. V was shortened by 4 bases and J by 2 bases, with 9 bases between the two germline ends. This CDR3 is 14 amino acids long.

The rearrangement links TRBV19 to TRBJ1-2; TRBD1 matches 9 bases. CDR3 size: 13 residues. V shed 6 bases, J shed 4 bases, and the junction held 3 bases outside the gene matches. Germline loops: CDR1 LNHDA, CDR2 SQIVND (reference sequence). For the CDR3, the DNA is TGTGCCAGTAGCCAGACAGGGGGCTATGGCTACACCTTC. It specifies CASSQTGGYGYTF.

This clone showed up just once. V and J are TRBV6-5 and TRBJ1-4; D gene uncertain. Trimming shortened V by 8 bases and J by 0 bases, and 7 bases separated the two germline ends. The germline CDR1 and CDR2 sequences are MNHEY and SVGAGI. The CDR3 has 13 amino acids. The CDR3 reads CASGESTNEKLFF. The CDR3 DNA reads as TGTGCCAGCGGAGAGTCAACTAATGAAAAACTGTTTTTT.

V and J are TRBV13 and TRBJ2-5, with 12 positions matching TRBD2. The CDR3 has 14 residues. With V trimmed by 6 bases and J by 9 bases, 8 bases remained unmatched. CDR1 is PRHDT and CDR2 is FYEKMQ in the germline V gene (reference sequence). This chain's CDR3 is CASRTSGRTSAQYF. The CDR3 bases are TGTGCCAGCAGAACTAGCGGGAGGACTTCGGCCCAGTACTTC.